This T cell receptor (beta chain) was recorded in a study of T-cell reconstitution after alpha-beta-depleted transplantation in children (dated by TCRdb to about 2016). Context from the whole study: Using TCR repertoire profiling, the study quantitatively followed how T-cell immune reconstitution unfolded in children after TCRalphabeta/CD19-depleted allogeneic hematopoietic cell transplantation. Study-level results and caveats: About two months after transplant, the apparently early recovery of alphabetaT-cell counts reportedly depended on just several hundred clones that had expanded rapidly and came from non-depleted graft cells. The frequencies of hyperexpanded clones fell over the following months, and after one year, T-cell counts and TCRbeta diversity were mostly attributed to newly produced T cells. In some patients, high TCRbeta diversity at day 60 was attributed to recipient T cells and intrathymic progenitors that had survived conditioning.

The library was generated by PCR. TCRdb shows the sequencer as Illumina HiSeq 2500. TCR libraries were prepared with molecular barcoding, using unique molecular identifiers to normalize TCRbeta repertoire quantification. TCRdb's own reprocessing of the public reads used fastp at Q25 and MiXCR and kept productive beta chains. A single entry per CDR3 protein holds the most common genes and DNA from its merged rows. In all, the sample holds 70,000 to 95,000 distinct CDR3 sequences, and 15% to 18% of those were seen once. The top ten constitute around 20% of the sample. Notes on this clonotype: The specificity of this receptor is unknown. Base qualities are not at hand, and no much larger clone is one base apart.

What this sample's treatment or condition label stands for: allogeneic hematopoietic cell transplantation with graft depleted of TCRalphabeta T cells and CD19 B cells. The transplant recipients were children given TCRalphabeta/CD19-depleted allogeneic hematopoietic cell grafts. The receptor's source is a male patient between 2 and 15 years old who had a stem cell transplant for acute lymphoblastic leukemia, so the T cells may come from the graft donor. Source: PBMCs, mostly from graft donor cells, taken 180 days after TCRalphabeta/CD19-depleted stem cell transplant.

The CDR3 reads as follows: CASSLYSGANVLTF. The DNA reads as follows: TGTGCCAGCAGTCTATACTCTGGGGCCAACGTCCTGACTTTC. The chain uses TRBV27 and TRBJ2-6; no D gene is confidently identified. CDR1 and CDR2 are read off the germline V gene (reference sequence) as MNHEY and SMNVEV. Spanning cysteine to phenylalanine, the CDR3 consists of 14 amino acids. The sequence is cut down to CDR3 DNA, 42 bases in frame from base 1. V drops 5 bases and J drops 0 bases, leaving 5 bases in between.